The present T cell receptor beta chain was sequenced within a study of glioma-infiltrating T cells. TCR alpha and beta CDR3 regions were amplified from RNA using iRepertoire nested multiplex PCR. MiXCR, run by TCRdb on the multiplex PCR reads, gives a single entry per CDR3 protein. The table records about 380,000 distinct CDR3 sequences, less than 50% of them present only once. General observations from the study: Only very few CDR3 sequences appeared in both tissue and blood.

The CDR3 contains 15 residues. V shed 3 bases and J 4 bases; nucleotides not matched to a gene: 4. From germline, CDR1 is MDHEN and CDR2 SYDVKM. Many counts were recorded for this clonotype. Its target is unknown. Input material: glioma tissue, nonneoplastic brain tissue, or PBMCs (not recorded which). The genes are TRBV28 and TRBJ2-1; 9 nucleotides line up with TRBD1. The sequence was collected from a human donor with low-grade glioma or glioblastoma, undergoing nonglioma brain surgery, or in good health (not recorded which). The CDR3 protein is CASSFYGTGYNEQFF. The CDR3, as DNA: TGTGCCAGCAGTTTTTACGGGACAGGGTACAATGAGCAGTTCTTC.